A selection of T cell receptor beta chains follows, all from one sample in a study of blood T cell repertoires in COVID-19. Repertoires were generated with immunoSEQ multiplex PCR, while TCRdb's copy carries only in-frame clones and drops some. The top ten hold more than 4% of the sample, which has hundreds of thousands of clones, approximately 86% seen once. Specimen: PBMCs or T cells enriched from blood (not recorded which). All receptors come from a woman aged 30 to 39 who had been exposed to COVID-19. Both conserved end residues are trimmed from each CDR3.

CDR3	V
ASSQVIAGSNTGELF	TRBV5-8
ASSPQFTSGGEETQY	TRBV7-2
ASSIVASNTGELF	TRBV19
ASSPGTVVYGYT	TRBV3-1/TRBV3-2
ASSFYAGLIEKLF	TRBV7-9
ASSQRDRPATNEKLF	TRBV7-8
ASSPRGSSYGYT	TRBV5-1
ASSQDGGRAPLH	TRBV3-1/TRBV3-2
ASSSRLPGQLVEAF	TRBV28
ASGFGLVRGGTEAF	TRBV2
ASSPTTSGGGDEQF	TRBV7-3
ASREQGFGNTIY	TRBV2
ASRKASGEGDTQY	TRBV4-1
ASITNTGELF	TRBV28
ASSPGQGAGSNQPQH	TRBV4-2
ASSLIGGAVDTQY	TRBV11-3
ATSPPQGREETQY	TRBV2
SVAPSTDTQY	TRBV29-1
ASSPTGTDFINYGYT	TRBV27
ASRQGSSNQPQH	TRBV19
ASRRDSYQETQY	TRBV7-8
ASGFGGFTEAF	TRBV12-5
ASSTGLREEETQY	TRBV19
ASSDRRDSNQPQH	TRBV19
ALEDRNTEAF	TRBV19